Given below is one T cell receptor beta chain in context. This CDR3 contains 13 residues. With 2 bases removed from V and 4 bases from J, the gap between germline ends came to 8 bases. CDR1 and CDR2 (germline): SGHRS, YFSETQ. In the authors' methods: Estimated nucleated cell counts came from reference gene primer amplification. TCRdb's copy holds only in-frame clones and misses some; the assay was immunoSEQ multiplex PCR. That table is the source of V, J and clone size, and D and trimming were worked out from the DNA. Here the sample spans about 94,000 clones, 86% being singletons. This entry is derived from a study of blood T cell repertoires in COVID-19. Overall study: The analysed material was cDNA or gDNA that came from T cells, B-cell-depleted T cells, or PBMCs.

The receptor was derived from an older woman in a cohort sampled during active or convalescent COVID-19. Specimen: peripheral blood. The chain uses TRBV5-1 and TRBJ2-3, with D unclear. The CDR3 loop is CASSFRQADTQYF. CDR3 coding DNA: TGCGCCAGCAGCTTTCGTCAGGCAGATACGCAGTATTTT.